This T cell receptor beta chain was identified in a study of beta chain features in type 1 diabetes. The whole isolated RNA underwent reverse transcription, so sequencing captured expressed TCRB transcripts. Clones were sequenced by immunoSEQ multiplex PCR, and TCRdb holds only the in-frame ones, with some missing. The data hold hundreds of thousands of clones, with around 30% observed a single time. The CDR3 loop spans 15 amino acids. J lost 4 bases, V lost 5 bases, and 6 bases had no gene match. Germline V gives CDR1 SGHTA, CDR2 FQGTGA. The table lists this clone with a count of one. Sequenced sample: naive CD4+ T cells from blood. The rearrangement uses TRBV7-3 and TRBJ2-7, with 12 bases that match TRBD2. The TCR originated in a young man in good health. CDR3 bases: TGTGCCAGCAGCCCGACTAGCGGGAGTACGTACGAGCAGTACTTC. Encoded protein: CASSPTSGSTYEQYF.